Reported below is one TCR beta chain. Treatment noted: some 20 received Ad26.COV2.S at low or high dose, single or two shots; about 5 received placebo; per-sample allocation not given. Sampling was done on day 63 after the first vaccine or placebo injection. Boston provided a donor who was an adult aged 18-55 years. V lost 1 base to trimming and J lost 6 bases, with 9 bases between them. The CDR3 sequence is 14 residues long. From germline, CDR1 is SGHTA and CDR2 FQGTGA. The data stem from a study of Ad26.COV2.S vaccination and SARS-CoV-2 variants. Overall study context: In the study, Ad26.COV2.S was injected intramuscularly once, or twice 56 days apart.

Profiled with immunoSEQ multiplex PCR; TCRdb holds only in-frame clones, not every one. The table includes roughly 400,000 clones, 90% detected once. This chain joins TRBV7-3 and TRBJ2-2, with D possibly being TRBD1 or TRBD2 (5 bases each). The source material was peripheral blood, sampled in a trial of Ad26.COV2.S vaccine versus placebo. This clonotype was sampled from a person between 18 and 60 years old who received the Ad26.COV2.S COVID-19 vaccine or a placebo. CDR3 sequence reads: CASSLRGVPGELFF. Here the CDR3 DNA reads TGTGCCAGCAGCTTAAGAGGGGTGCCCGGGGAGCTGTTTTTT.